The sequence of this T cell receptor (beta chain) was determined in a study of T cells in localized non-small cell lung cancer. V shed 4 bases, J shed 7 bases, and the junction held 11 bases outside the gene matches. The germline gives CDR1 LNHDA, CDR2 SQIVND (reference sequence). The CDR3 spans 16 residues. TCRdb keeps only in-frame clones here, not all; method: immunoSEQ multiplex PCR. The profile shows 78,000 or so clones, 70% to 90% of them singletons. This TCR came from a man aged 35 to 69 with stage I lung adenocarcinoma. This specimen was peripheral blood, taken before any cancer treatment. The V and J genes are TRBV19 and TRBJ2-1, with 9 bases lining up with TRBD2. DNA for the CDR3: TGTGCCAGTAGTAGGGTAGCGGGAGTTGTTTTGAATGAGCAGTTCTTC. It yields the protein CASSRVAGVVLNEQFF. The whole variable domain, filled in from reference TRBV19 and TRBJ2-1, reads DGGITQSPKYLFRKEGQNVTLSCEQNLNHDAMYWYRQDPGQGLRLIYYSQIVNDFQKGDIAEGYSVSREKKESFPLTVTSAQKNPTAFYLCASSRVAGVVLNEQFFGPGTRLTVL.